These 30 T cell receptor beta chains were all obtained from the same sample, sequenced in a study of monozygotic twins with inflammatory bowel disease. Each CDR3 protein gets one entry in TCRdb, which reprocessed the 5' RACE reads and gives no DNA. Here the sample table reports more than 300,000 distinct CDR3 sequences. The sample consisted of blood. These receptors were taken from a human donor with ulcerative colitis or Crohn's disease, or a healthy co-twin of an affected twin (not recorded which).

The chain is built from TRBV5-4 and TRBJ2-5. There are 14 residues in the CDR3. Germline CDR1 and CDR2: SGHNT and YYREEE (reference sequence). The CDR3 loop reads CASSLMWGQETQYF.

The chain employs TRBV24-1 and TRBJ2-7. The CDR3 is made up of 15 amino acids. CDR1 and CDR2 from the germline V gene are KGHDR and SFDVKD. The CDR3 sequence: CATSDFSSTLYEQYF.

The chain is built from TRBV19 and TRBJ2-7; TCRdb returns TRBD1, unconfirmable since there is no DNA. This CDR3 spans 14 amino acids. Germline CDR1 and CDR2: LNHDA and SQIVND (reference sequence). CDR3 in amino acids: CASSIGTGAYEQYF.

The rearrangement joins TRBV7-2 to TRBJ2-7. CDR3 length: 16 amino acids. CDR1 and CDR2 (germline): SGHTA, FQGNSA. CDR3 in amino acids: CASSLVEAVSSYEQYF. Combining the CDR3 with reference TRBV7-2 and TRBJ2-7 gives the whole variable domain GAGVSQSPSNKVTEKGKDVELRCDPISGHTALYWYRQSLGQGLEFLIYFQGNSAPDKSGLPSDRFSAERTGGSVSTLTIQRTQQEDSAVYLCASSLVEAVSSYEQYFGPGTRLTVT.

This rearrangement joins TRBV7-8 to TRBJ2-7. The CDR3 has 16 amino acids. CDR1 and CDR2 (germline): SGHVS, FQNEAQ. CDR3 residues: CASSQAPRAGDSEQYF.

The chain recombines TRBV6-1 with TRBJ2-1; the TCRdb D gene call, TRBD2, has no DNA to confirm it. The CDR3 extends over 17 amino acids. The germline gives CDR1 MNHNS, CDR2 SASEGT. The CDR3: CASRKGLAGGPIHEQFF.

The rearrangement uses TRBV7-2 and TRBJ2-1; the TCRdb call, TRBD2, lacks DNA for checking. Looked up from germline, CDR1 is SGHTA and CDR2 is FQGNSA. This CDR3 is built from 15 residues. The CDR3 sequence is CASSKPGLAGFEQFF.

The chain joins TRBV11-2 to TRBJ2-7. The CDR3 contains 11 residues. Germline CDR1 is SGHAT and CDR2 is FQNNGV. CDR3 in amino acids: CATSEIYEQYF. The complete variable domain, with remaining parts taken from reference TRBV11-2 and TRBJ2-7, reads EAGVAQSPRYKIIEKRQSVAFWCNPISGHATLYWYQQILGQGPKLLIQFQNNGVVDDSQLPKDRFSAERLKGVDSTLKIQPAKLEDSAVYLCATSEIYEQYFGPGTRLTVT.

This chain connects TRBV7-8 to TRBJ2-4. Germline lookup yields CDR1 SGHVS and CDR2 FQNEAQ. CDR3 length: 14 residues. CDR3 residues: CASKDALAKNIQYF. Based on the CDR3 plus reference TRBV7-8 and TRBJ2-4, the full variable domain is GAGVSQSPRYKVAKRGQDVALRCDPISGHVSLFWYQQALGQGPEFLTYFQNEAQLDKSGLPSDRFFAERPEGSVSTLKIQRTQQEDSAVYLCASKDALAKNIQYFGAGTRLSVL.

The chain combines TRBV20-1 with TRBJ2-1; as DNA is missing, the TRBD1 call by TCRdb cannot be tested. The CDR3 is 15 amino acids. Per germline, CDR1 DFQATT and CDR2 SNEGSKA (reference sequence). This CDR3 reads CSARDGGGSSNEQFF.

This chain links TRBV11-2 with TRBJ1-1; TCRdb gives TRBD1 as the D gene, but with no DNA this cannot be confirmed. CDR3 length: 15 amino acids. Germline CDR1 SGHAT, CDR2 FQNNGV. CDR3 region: CARSLSGQMNTEAFF.

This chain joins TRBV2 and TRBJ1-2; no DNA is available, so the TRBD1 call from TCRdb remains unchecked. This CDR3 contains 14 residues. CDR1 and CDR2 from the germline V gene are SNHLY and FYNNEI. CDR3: CASRSGQGGIGYTF. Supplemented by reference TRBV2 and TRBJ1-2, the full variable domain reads EPEVTQTPSHQVTQMGQEVILRCVPISNHLYFYWYRQILGQKVEFLVSFYNNEISEKSEIFDDQFSVERPDGSNFTLKIRSTKLEDSAMYFCASRSGQGGIGYTFGSGTRLTVV.

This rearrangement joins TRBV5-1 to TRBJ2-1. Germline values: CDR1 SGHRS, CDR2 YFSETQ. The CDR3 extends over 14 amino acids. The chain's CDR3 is CASSLGESYNEQFF.

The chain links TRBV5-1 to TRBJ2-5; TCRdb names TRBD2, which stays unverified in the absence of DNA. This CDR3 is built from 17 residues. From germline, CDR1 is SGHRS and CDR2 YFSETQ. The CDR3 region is CASSSFPASGGAETQYF.

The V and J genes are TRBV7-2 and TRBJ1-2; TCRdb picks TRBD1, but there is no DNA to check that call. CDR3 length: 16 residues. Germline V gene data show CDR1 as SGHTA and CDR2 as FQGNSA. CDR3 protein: CASSLGSGTTNYGYTF. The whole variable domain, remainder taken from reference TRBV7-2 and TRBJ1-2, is GAGVSQSPSNKVTEKGKDVELRCDPISGHTALYWYRQSLGQGLEFLIYFQGNSAPDKSGLPSDRFSAERTGGSVSTLTIQRTQQEDSAVYLCASSLGSGTTNYGYTFGSGTRLTVV.

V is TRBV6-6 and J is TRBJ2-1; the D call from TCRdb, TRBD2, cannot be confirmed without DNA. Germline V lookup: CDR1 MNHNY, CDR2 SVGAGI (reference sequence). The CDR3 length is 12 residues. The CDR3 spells CASSYSGTSGFF.

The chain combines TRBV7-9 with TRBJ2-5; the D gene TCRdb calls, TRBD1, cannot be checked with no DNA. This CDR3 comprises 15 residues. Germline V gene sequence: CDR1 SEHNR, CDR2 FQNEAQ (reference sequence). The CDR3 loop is CASSSSRTVQETQYF.

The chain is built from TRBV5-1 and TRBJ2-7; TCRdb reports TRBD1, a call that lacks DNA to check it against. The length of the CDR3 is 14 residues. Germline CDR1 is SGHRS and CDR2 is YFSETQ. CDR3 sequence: CASSADSSTYEQYF. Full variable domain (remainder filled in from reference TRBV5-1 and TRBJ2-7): KAGVTQTPRYLIKTRGQQVTLSCSPISGHRSVSWYQQTPGQGLQFLFEYFSETQRNKGNFPGRFSGRQFSNSRSEMNVSTLELGDSALYLCASSADSSTYEQYFGPGTRLTVT.

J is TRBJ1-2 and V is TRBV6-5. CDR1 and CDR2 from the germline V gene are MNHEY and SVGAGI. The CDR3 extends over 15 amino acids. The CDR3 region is CASSYSRSRRNGYTF.

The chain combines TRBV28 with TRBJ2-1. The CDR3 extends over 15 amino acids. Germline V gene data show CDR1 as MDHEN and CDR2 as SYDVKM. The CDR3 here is CASSLYGLPNNEQFF.

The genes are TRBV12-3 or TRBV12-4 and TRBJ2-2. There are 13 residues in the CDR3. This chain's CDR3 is CASSLAQARELFF.

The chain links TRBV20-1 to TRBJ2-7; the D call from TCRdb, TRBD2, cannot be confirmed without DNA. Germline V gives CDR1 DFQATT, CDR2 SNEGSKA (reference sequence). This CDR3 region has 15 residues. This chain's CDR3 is CSASYSGRVFYEQYF.

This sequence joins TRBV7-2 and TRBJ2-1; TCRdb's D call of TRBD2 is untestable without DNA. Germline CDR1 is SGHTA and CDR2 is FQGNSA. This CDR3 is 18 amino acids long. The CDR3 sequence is CASSLSGRGLGSYNEQFF.

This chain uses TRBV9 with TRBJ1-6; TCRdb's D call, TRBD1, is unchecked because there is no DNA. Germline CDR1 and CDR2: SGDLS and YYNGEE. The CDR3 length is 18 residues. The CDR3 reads CASSVDPPGGFRNSPLHF.

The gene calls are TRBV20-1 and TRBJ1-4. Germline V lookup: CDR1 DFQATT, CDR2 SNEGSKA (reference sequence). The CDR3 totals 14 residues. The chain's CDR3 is CSAYPEGEWKKLFF.

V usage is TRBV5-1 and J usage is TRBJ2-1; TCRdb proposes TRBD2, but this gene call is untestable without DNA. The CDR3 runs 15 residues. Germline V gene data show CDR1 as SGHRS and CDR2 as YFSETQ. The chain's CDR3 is CASSSSGDFNNEQFF.

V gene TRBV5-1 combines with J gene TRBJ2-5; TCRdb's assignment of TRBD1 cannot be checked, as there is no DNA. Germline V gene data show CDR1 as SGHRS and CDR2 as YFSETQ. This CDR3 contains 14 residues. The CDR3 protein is CASSRDGSGETQYF. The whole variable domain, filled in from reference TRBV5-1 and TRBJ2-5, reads KAGVTQTPRYLIKTRGQQVTLSCSPISGHRSVSWYQQTPGQGLQFLFEYFSETQRNKGNFPGRFSGRQFSNSRSEMNVSTLELGDSALYLCASSRDGSGETQYFGPGTRLLVL.

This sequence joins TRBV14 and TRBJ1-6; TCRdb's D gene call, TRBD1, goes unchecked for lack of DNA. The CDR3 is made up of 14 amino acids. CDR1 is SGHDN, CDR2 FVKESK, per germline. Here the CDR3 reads CASSTGTGISPLHF.

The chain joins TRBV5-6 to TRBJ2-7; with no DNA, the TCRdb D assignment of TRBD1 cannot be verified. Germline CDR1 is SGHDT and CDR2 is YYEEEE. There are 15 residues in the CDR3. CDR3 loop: CASSPPAGTRIEQYF. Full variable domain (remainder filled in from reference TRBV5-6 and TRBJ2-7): DAGVTQSPTHLIKTRGQQVTLRCSPKSGHDTVSWYQQALGQGPQFIFQYYEEEERQRGNFPDRFSGHQFPNYSSELNVNALLLGDSALYLCASSPPAGTRIEQYFGPGTRLTVT.

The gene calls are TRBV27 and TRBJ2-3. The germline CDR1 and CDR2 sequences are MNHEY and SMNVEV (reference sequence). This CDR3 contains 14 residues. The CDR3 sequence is CASSFLSRTDTQYF.